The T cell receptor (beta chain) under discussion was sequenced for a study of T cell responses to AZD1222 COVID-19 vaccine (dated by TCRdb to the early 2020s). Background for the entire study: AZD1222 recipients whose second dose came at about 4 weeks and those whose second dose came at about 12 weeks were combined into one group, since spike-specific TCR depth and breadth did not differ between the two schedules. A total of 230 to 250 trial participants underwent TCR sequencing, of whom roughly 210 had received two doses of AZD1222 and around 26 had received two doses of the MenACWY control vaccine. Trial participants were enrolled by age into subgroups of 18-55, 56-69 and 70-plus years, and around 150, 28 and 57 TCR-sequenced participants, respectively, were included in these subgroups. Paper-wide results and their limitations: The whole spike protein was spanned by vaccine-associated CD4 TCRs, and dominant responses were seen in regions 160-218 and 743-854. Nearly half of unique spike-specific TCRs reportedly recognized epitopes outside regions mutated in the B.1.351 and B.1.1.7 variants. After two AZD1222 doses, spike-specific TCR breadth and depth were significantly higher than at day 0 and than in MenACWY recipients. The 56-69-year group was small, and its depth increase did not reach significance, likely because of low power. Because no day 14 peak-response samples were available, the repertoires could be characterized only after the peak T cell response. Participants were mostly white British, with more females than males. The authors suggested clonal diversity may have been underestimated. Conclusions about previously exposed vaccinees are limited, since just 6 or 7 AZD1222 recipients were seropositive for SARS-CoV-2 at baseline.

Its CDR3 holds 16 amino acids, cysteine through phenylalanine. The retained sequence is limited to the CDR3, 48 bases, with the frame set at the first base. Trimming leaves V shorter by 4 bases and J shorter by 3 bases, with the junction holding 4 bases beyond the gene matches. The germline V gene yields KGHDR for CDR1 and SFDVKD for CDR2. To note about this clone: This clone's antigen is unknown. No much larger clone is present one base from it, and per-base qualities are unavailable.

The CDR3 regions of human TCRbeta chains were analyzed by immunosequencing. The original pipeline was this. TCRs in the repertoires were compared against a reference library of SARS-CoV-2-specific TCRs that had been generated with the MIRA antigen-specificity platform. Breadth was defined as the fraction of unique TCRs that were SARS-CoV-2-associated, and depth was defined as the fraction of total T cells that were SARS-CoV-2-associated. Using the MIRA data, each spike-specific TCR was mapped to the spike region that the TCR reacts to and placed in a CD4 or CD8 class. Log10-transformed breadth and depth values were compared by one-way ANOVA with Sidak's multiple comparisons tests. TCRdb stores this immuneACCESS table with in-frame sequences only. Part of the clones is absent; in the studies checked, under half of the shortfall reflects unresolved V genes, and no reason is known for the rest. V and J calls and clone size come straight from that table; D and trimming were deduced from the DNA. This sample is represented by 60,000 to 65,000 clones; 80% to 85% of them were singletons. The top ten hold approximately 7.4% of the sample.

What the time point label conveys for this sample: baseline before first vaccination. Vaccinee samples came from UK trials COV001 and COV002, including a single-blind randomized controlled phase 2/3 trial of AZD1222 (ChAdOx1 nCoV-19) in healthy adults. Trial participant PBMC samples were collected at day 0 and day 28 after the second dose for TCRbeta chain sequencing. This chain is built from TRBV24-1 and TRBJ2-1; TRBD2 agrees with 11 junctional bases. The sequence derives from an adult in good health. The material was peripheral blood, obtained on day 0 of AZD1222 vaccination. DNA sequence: TGTGCCACCAGTGACACCGGGACTAGCGGCTACAATGAGCAGTTCTTC. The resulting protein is CATSDTGTSGYNEQFF.